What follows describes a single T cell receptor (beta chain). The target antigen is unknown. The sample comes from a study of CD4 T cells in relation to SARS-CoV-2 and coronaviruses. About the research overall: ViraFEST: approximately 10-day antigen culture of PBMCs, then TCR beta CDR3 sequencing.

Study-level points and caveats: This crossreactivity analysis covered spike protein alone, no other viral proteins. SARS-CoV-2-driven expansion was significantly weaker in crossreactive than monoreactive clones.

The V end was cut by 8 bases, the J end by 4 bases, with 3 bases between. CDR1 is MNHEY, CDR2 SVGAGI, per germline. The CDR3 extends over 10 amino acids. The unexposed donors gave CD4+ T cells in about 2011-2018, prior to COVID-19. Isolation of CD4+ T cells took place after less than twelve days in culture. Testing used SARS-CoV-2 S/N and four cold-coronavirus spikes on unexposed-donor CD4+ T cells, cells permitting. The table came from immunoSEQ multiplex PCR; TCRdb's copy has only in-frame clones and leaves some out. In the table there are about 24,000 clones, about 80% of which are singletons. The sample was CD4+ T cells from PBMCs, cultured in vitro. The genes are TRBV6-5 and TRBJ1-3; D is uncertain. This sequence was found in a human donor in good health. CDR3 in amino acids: CASGGNTIYF. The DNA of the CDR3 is TGTGCCAGCGGGGGAAACACCATATATTTT.